Presented here are 3 T cell receptor beta chains from one specimen sequenced in a study of cytomegalovirus exposure and HLA in healthy donors. The PCR had 60 Vbeta and 13 Jbeta primers. The table came from immunoSEQ multiplex PCR; TCRdb's copy has only in-frame clones and leaves some out. The repertoire includes roughly 59,000 clones, 60% to 70% of them detected once, and less than 20% sits in the top ten. The sequenced sample consisted of PBMCs. The receptors were gathered from a man aged 40-49 years in good health and CMV-seropositive.

The V gene is TRBV6-5, the J gene TRBJ2-5; D is perhaps TRBD1 (7 bases). Germline V lookup: CDR1 MNHEY, CDR2 SVGAGI. The CDR3 length is 15 residues. Trimming took 6 bases from V and 5 from J, leaving 19 bases between them. The chain's CDR3 is CASSRTYRGGETQYF. CDR3 bases: TGTGCCAGCAGCCGTACCTACAGGGGAGGCGAGACCCAGTACTTC.

The rearrangement links TRBV14 to TRBJ2-2; 8 positions agree with TRBD2. Germline CDR1 SGHDN, CDR2 FVKESK. The CDR3 is made up of 15 amino acids. Trimming removed 4 bases from V and 4 bases from J; junction bases left unmatched: 5. The CDR3 here is CASSLRGGATGELFF. Here the CDR3 DNA reads TGTGCCAGCAGCCTACGGGGGGGAGCCACCGGGGAGCTGTTTTTT.

This sequence joins TRBV7-8 and TRBJ2-7, with 10 nucleotides matching TRBD2. Germline V gene data show CDR1 as SGHVS and CDR2 as FQNEAQ. The ends lost 11 bases at V and 4 bases at J; junction bases unmatched: 8. The CDR3 runs 13 residues. CDR3 bases: TGTGCCTTCGAACCTAGCGGGAGTTACGAGCAGTACTTC. This translates into CAFEPSGSYEQYF. Combining the CDR3 with reference TRBV7-8 and TRBJ2-7 gives the whole variable domain GAGVSQSPRYKVAKRGQDVALRCDPISGHVSLFWYQQALGQGPEFLTYFQNEAQLDKSGLPSDRFFAERPEGSVSTLKIQRTQQEDSAVYLCAFEPSGSYEQYFGPGTRLTVT.